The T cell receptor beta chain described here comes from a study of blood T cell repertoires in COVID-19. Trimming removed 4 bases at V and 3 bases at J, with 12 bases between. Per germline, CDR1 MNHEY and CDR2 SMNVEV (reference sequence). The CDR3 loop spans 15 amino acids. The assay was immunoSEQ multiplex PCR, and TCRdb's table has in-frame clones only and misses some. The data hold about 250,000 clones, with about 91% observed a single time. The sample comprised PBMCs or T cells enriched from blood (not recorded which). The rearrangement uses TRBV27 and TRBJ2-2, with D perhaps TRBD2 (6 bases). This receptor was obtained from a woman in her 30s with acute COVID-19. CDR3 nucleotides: TGTGCCAGCAGTTCCCCTACGGGGGACACCGGGGAGCTGTTTTTT. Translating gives CASSSPTGDTGELFF.